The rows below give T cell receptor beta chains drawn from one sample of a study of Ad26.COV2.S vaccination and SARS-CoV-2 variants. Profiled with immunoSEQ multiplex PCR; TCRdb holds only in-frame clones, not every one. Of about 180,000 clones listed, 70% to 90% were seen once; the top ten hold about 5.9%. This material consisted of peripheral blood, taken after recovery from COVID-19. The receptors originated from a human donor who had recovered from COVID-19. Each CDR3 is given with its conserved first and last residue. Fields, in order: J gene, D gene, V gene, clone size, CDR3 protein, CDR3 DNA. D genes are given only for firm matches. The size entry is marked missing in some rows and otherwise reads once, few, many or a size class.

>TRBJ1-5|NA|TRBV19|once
CASSDTYDQPQHF
TGTGCCAGTAGTGACACATATGATCAGCCCCAGCATTTT
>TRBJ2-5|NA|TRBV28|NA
CASRPPIGAGWEETQYF
TGTGCCAGCAGACCCCCCATTGGGGCAGGTTGGGAAGAGACCCAGTACTTC
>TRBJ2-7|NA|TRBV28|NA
CASGRGSYEQYF
TGTGCCAGCGGACGGGGTTCCTACGAGCAGTACTTC
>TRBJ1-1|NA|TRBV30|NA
CAWRGSLNTEAFF
TGTGCCTGGAGGGGTAGTTTAAACACTGAAGCTTTCTTT
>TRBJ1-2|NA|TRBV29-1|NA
CSQKSGRSPGQSLSVYGYTF
TGCAGCCAAAAATCTGGGCGGAGCCCAGGACAGTCGCTCTCAGTCTATGGCTACACCTTC
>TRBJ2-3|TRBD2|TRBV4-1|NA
CASSQLRLAGEDTQYF
TGCGCCAGCAGCCAACTACGACTAGCGGGAGAGGATACGCAGTATTTT
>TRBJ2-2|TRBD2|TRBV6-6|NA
CASSREGLAGFNTGELFF
TGTGCCAGCAGTCGAGAGGGACTAGCGGGGTTCAACACCGGGGAGCTGTTTTTT
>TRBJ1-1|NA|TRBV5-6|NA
CASSFTETEAFF
TGTGCCAGCAGCTTTACGGAAACTGAAGCTTTCTTT
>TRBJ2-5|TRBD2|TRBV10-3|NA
CAISEKELAGGRQETQYF
TGTGCCATCAGTGAGAAGGAACTAGCGGGGGGTCGGCAAGAGACCCAGTACTTC
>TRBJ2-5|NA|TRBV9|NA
CASSGGEGSQYF
TGTGCCAGCAGCGGGGGAGAGGGCAGTCAGTACTTC
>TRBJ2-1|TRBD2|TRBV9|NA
CASSSSGGSSYNEQFF
TGTGCCAGCAGCTCTAGCGGGGGGAGCTCCTACAATGAGCAGTTCTTC
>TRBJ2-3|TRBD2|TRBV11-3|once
CASSLYKLATTDTQYF
TGTGCCAGCAGCTTGTATAAACTAGCGACCACAGATACGCAGTATTTT